This TCR beta chain is from a study of blood T cell repertoires in COVID-19. Study information: The analysed material was cDNA or gDNA that came from T cells, B-cell-depleted T cells, or PBMCs.

Original processing methods: Nucleated cell number was recorded as an estimate derived from reference gene primer amplification. Clones were read by immunoSEQ multiplex PCR, and TCRdb kept only the in-frame ones, dropping some. V, J and clone size were drawn from that table, and D and trimming were deduced from the DNA. Altogether about 140,000 clones are present, 84% being singletons, with the ten largest covering approximately 5%. The source of this sequence is a human donor in a cohort sampled during active COVID-19. The specimen was peripheral blood.

CDR3 amino acids: CASMARSGANVLTF. The CDR3 DNA sequence: TGTGCCAGTATGGCGAGGTCTGGGGCCAACGTCCTGACTTTC. The chain uses TRBV19 and TRBJ2-6; the D is unclear. CDR1 is LNHDA, CDR2 SQIVND, per germline (reference sequence). The ends were cut back, 7 bases at V and 1 base at J, with 8 bases in the middle. The CDR3 is 14 amino acids.